This paragraph reports one TCR beta chain. Its specificity is unknown. The data were produced by immunoSEQ multiplex PCR, yet TCRdb's version contains in-frame clones alone and is incomplete. Of around 12,000 clones listed, more than 50% were seen once; the top ten hold less than 20%. From germline, CDR1 is SGHRS and CDR2 YFSETQ. This CDR3 spans 19 amino acids. With 4 bases clipped from V and 4 bases from J, the junction kept 11 bases outside the gene matches. The record originates from a study of chemoradiotherapy in HPV16-positive cancers. Across the study: Candidate HPV-specific clones and shared TCR motifs came from two HPV16-positive patients.

Study outcomes and limitations: Candidate HPV-specific clones and E7-related TCR motifs grew in tumor during treatment. The functional HPV-specific definition rests on just a couple of HPV16-positive patients.

This sequence originates from a human donor with HPV-associated anogenital cancer. The material was obtained from a patient who underwent chemoradiotherapy. The genes are TRBV5-1 and TRBJ2-1, with 16 positions matching TRBD2. The CDR3 DNA follows: TGCGCCAGCAGCCAATACAAACCGGGACTAGCGGGGGGGTACAATGAGCAGTTCTTC. Protein sequence: CASSQYKPGLAGGYNEQFF.